Many counts were recorded for the clone carrying this T cell receptor beta chain. The data originate from a study of identical twins. TCRdb reprocessed the 5' RACE reads with MiXCR, giving one entry per CDR3 protein. The data contain roughly 290,000 distinct CDR3 sequences, more than 6.5% of them seen just once; the ten biggest clones take up around 2.1%. These data were also filed under a second study, of yellow fever vaccine responses in identical twins.

This TCR derives from a woman aged 18-30 years in good health. The material sequenced was memory (CD45RO+) T cells sorted from blood.

This chain's CDR3 is CASSSPVGVRDTQYF. The CDR3 DNA reads as TGCGCCAGCAGCTCGCCGGTGGGGGTCCGCGATACGCAGTATTTT. The chain uses TRBV5-1 and TRBJ2-3; perhaps D is TRBD1 or TRBD2 (5 bases each). V shed 3 bases and J shed 6 bases, with 17 bases lying between them. The CDR3 has 15 amino acids. Germline-derived CDR1 and CDR2 are SGHRS and YFSETQ.